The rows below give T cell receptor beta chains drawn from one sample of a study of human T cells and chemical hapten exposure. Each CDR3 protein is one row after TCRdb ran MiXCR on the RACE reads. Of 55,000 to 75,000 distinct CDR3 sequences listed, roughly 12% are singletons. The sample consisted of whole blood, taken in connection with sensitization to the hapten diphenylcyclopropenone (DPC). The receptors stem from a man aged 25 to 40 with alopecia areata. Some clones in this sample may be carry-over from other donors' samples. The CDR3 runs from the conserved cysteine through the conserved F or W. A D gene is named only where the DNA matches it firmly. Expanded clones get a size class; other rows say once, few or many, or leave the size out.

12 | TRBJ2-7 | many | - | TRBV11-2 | TGTGCCAGCAGCTTAGATGAAGTGGGCAACCGCTTC | CASSLDEVGNRF
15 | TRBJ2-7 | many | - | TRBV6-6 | TGTGCCAGCAGTTACGAGCGGAGGAGCTCCTACGAGCAGTACTTC | CASSYERRSSYEQYF
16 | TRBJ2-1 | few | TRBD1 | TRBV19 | TGTGCCAGTAGTATAAGCCACCTGGACAGGGTCAATGAGCAGTTCTTC | CASSISHLDRVNEQFF
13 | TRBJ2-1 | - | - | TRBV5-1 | TGCGCCAGCAGCGGGGAGACAGGTAATGAGCAGTTCTTC | CASSGETGNEQFF
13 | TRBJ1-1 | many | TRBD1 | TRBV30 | TGTGCCTGGCGAGGACAGACAGGGATGTCAGCTTTCTTT | CAWRGQTGMSAFF
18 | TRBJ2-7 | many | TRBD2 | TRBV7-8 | TGTGCCAGCAGCTTATCCCGTTGGCGTGCGGGGGTATTATACGAGCAGTACTTC | CASSLSRWRAGVLYEQYF
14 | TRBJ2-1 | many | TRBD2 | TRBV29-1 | TGCAGCGTTGACCTAGCGGGGGTACGCAATGAGCAGTTCTTC | CSVDLAGVRNEQFF
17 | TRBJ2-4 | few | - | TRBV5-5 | TGTGCCAGCAGCTTGGTCATCAGAACGGGAGCCAAAAACATTCAGTACTTC | CASSLVIRTGAKNIQYF
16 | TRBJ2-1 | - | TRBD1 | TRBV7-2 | TGTGCCAGCAGCTTAGTCTGGGACAGCTCCTACAATGAGCAGTTCTTC | CASSLVWDSSYNEQFF
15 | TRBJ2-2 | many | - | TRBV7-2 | TGTGCCAGCAGATATGGGGTAGCGTTCCCCGGGGAGCTGTTTTTT | CASRYGVAFPGELFF
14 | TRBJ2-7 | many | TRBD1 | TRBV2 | TGTGCCACCACGGACAGGGTAACCCCCTACGAGCAGTACTTC | CATTDRVTPYEQYF
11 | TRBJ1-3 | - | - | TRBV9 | TGTGCCAGCAGCTCTGGAAACACCATATATTTT | CASSSGNTIYF
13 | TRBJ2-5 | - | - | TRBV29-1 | TGCAGCGTCCGCGGACTTGCCCAAGAGACCCAGTACTTC | CSVRGLAQETQYF
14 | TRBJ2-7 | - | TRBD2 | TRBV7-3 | TGTGCCAGCAGCTTAACCGGGACTAGCTACGAGCAGTACTTC | CASSLTGTSYEQYF
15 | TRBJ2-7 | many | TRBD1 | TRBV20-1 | TGCAGTGCTAGAGACACACAGGGGAAGATGGACGAGCAGTACTTC | CSARDTQGKMDEQYF
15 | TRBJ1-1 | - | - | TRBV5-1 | TGCGCCAGCAGCTTGGCTGTTGCGGGGAGCACTGAAGCTTTCTTT | CASSLAVAGSTEAFF
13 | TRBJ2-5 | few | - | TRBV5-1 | TGCGCCAGCAGCCCTCGCTCGGGGGAGACCCAGTACTTC | CASSPRSGETQYF
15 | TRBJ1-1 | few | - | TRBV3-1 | TGTGCCAGCAGCCAAGCAGGGAGGACACGTCCTGAAGCTTTCTTT | CASSQAGRTRPEAFF
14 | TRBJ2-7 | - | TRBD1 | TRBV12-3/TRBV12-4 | TGTGCCAGCAGGAACGACAGGGAGTCCTACGAGCAGTACTTC | CASRNDRESYEQYF
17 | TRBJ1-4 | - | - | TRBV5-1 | TGCGCCAGCAGCTTGGAAGGGGACGGAGCAACTAATGAAAAACTGTTTTTT | CASSLEGDGATNEKLFF
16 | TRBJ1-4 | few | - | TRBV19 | TGTGCCAGTAGTATGGGCGAAACAGGGACCTCTGAAAAACTGTTTTTT | CASSMGETGTSEKLFF
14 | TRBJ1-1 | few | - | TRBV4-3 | TGCGCCAGCAGCCAAGTGGGCGATCACACTGAAGCTTTCTTT | CASSQVGDHTEAFF
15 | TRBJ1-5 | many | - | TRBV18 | TGTGCCAGCTCACCACTCGGCACAGATAATCAGCCCCAGCATTTT | CASSPLGTDNQPQHF
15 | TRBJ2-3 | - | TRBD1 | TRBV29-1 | TGCAGCGCGGCGGGACAGGGGTTCAGCACAGATACGCAGTATTTT | CSAAGQGFSTDTQYF
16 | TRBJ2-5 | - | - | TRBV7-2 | TGTGCCAGCAGCTCTGAGTCAGGCGAACGTCGTGAGACCCAGTACTTC | CASSSESGERRETQYF
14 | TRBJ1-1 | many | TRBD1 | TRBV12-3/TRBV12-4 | TGTGCCAGCAGTTCCGGGACAGGGTCGAGTGAAGCTTTCTTT | CASSSGTGSSEAFF
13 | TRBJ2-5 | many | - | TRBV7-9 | TGTGCCAGCAGCTTGCGGAACCAAGAGACCCAGTACTTC | CASSLRNQETQYF
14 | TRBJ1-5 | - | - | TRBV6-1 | TGTGCCAGCAGGGGCGACGGGCCTCATCAGCCCCAGCATTTT | CASRGDGPHQPQHF
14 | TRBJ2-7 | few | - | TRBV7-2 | TGTGCCAGCAGCTTTGCGGACGGTACCTACGAGCAGTACTTC | CASSFADGTYEQYF
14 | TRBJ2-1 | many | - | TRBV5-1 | TGCGCCAGCAGCCCCGACAGCTCCTACAATGAGCAGTTCTTC | CASSPDSSYNEQFF
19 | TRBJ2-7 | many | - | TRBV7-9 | TGTGCCAGCAGCGGACCCAGGACAACCGGGGGAATTATATTCTACGAGCAGTACTTC | CASSGPRTTGGIIFYEQYF
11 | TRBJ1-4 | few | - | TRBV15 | TGTGCCACCAGCCAAGAGGACCGGTTGTTTTTT | CATSQEDRLFF
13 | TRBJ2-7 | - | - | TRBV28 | TGTGCCAGCAGTTCCAGAAGACAGGCAGAGCAGTACTTC | CASSSRRQAEQYF
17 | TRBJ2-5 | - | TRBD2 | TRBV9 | TGTGCCAGCAGCGCTAGGATTCCTAGCGGGGGCCAAGAGACCCAGTACTTC | CASSARIPSGGQETQYF
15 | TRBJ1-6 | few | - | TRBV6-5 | TGTGCCAGCAGCCAGGGACACCCAGCCGATTCACCCCTCCACTTT | CASSQGHPADSPLHF
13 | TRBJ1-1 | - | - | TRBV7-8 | TGTGCCAGCAGCTTAGAGACTCGAACTGAAGCTTTCTTT | CASSLETRTEAFF
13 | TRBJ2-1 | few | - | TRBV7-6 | TGTGCCAGCAGCCTCACAGGGAGGAATGAGCAGTTCTTC | CASSLTGRNEQFF
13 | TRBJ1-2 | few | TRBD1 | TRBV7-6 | TGTGCCAGCAGCACGGGACAGCGCTATGGCTACACCTTC | CASSTGQRYGYTF
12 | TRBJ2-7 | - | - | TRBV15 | TGTGCCACCAGGGGCGGAACCTACGAGCAGTACTTC | CATRGGTYEQYF
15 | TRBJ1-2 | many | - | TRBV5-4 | TGTGCCAGCAGCTTGGAGGTGCACGCCGGCTATGGCTACACCTTC | CASSLEVHAGYGYTF
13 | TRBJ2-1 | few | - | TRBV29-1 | TGCAGCGTTGCCAGGTCTCAACCCAATGAGCAGTTCTTC | CSVARSQPNEQFF
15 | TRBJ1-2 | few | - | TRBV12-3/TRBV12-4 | TGTGCCAGCAGCTCCCACTACAGGACCCTCTATGGCTACACCTTC | CASSSHYRTLYGYTF
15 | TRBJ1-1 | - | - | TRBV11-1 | TGTGCCAGCAGCCTCGGGGGCGCGGGTGACACTGAAGCTTTCTTT | CASSLGGAGDTEAFF
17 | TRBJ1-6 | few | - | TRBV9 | TGTGCCAGCAGCGCCCCCCGAGGGAGCTCCTATAATTCACCCCTCCACTTT | CASSAPRGSSYNSPLHF
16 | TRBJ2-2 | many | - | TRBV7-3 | TGTGCCAGCAGCCGGCAACTAGCTTCGAACACCGGGGAGCTGTTTTTT | CASSRQLASNTGELFF
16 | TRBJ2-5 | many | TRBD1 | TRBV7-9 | TGTGCCAGCAGCCAGCGCCGGGACAGGGTAGGAGAGACCCAGTACTTC | CASSQRRDRVGETQYF
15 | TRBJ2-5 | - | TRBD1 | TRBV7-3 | TGTGCCAGCAGCCAGGGACAGGCCGCCCAAGAGACCCAGTACTTC | CASSQGQAAQETQYF
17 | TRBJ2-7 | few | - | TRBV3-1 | TGTGCCAGCAGCCAAGATCTCGGGTTTATGACAGGACTCAACCAGTACTTC | CASSQDLGFMTGLNQYF
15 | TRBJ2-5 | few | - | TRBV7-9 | TGTGCCAGCAGCGCTATACCTACAGGGCGCGAGACCCAGTACTTC | CASSAIPTGRETQYF
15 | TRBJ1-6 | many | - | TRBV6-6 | TGTGCCAGCAGTTACCGGCGGAGCGATAATTCACCCCTCCACTTT | CASSYRRSDNSPLHF
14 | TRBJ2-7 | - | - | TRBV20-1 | TGCAGTGCTACGGAGTCGGCCACTTCCTACGAGCAGTACTTC | CSATESATSYEQYF
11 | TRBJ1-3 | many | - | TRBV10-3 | TGTGCCATCAGCGACACGGGCCTCCCTAAGTTT | CAISDTGLPKF
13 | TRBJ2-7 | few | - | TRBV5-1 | TGCGCCAGCAGCCAGGACAACTCCTACGAGCAGTACTTC | CASSQDNSYEQYF
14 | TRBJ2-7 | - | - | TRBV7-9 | TGTGCCAGCACCAAAACAGGGAACTCCTACGAGCAGTACTTC | CASTKTGNSYEQYF
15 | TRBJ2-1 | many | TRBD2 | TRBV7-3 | TGTGCCAGCAGCACCAGCGGGGGGGCCTTAAATGAGCAGTTCTTC | CASSTSGGALNEQFF
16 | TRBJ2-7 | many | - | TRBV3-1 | TGTGCCAGCAGCCAAGATTTGGTTCTGGGGAACTACGAGCAGTACTTC | CASSQDLVLGNYEQYF
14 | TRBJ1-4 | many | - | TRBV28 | TGTGCCAGTATCCAGCAGGGGTTTAATGAAAAACTGTTTTTT | CASIQQGFNEKLFF
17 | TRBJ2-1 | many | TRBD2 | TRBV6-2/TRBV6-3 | TGTGCCAGCAGAAGGGTCGGGACTAGCGGGGGGGCCGATGAGCAGTTCTTC | CASRRVGTSGGADEQFF